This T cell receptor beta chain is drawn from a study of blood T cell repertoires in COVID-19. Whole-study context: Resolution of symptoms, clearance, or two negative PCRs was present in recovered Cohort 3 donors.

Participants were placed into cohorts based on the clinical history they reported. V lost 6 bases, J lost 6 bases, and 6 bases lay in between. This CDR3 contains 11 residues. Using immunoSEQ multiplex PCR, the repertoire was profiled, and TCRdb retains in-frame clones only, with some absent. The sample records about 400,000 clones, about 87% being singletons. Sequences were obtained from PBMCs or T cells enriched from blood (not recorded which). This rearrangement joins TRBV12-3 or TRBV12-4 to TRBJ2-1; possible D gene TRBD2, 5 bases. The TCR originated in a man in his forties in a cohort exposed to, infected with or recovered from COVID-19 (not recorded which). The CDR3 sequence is CASRRVNEQFF. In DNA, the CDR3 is TGTGCCAGCAGGAGGGTCAATGAGCAGTTCTTC.